The clone carrying this T cell receptor beta chain was counted only a few times. The data were taken from a study of PD-1 blockade in classical Hodgkin lymphoma. Brentuximab vedotin exposure varied among the patients, all of whom had relapsed after autologous stem cell transplantation. Clones were read by immunoSEQ multiplex PCR, and TCRdb kept only the in-frame ones, dropping some. This table has approximately 84,000 clones, roughly 89% appearing once. V shed 5 bases and J shed 0 bases, with 11 bases lying between them. CDR3 length equals 15 residues. Germline-derived CDR1 and CDR2 are MDHEN and SYDVKM.

This sequence was found in a human donor with classical Hodgkin lymphoma. The V and J genes are TRBV28 and TRBJ2-4; D is uncertain. This specimen was peripheral blood mononuclear cells (PBMCs), taken at baseline. The CDR3 is CASSTKAIAKNIQYF. CDR3 nucleotide sequence: TGTGCCAGCAGTACTAAAGCAATAGCCAAAAACATTCAGTACTTC. The whole variable domain, filled in from reference TRBV28 and TRBJ2-4, reads DVKVTQSSRYLVKRTGEKVFLECVQDMDHENMFWYRQDPGLGLRLIYFSYDVKMKEKGDIPEGYSVSREKKERFSLILESASTNQTSMYLCASSTKAIAKNIQYFGAGTRLSVL.